The 4 T cell receptor beta chains given below trace back to one sample, sequenced in a study of PD-1 blockade in classical Hodgkin lymphoma (TCRdb year 2020). The time point tag for this specimen amounts to: cycle 1 day 1 (C1D1), immediately before nivolumab initiation. Every trial patient had relapsed after autologous stem cell transplantation, and cohorts A, B and C differed in prior brentuximab vedotin exposure. Receptor amplification or capture employed the immunoSEQ multiplex PCR assay. What TCRdb holds here is the immuneACCESS table cut down to in-frame rearrangements. Part of the clones is not present; checked against another copy, under half of the missing clones reflect an unresolved V gene, and the others are unexplained. Here the sample has approximately 60,000 clones; around 89% occur a single time. The top ten clones comprise approximately 12% of the sample. The input for sequencing was peripheral blood mononuclear cells (PBMCs), taken at baseline. These receptors came from a human donor with classical Hodgkin lymphoma.

The V call is TRBV19, the J call TRBJ2-3; D is ambiguous. This CDR3 contains 15 residues. CDR1 and CDR2 from the germline V gene are LNHDA and SQIVND (reference sequence). Trimming left V 4 bases short and J 0 bases short, with 11 bases between. CDR3 residues: CASSNLGSSTDTQYF. DNA for the CDR3: TGTGCCAGTAGTAACTTAGGGTCTAGCACAGATACGCAGTATTTT.

This clone was found once. The chain has TRBV7-2 and TRBJ2-3; D remains unclear. CDR3 length: 14 residues. V shed 5 bases and J shed 0 bases, with 9 bases lying between them. From germline, CDR1 is SGHTA and CDR2 FQGNSA. CDR3 sequence (DNA): TGTGCCAGCAGCCCAATGACTAGCACAGATACGCAGTATTTT. Its protein product is CASSPMTSTDTQYF.

The CDR3 DNA reads TGTGCCAGCAGTCAATCTAACTATGGCTACACCTTC. This encodes CASSQSNYGYTF. V and J are TRBV2 and TRBJ1-2; D not certain. The CDR3 covers 12 residues. The V and J ends lost 5 bases and 0 bases respectively, with 4 bases between them. The V gene's germline CDR1 is SNHLY and CDR2 FYNNEI.

The chain joins TRBV27 to TRBJ1-6, with D tentatively TRBD1 (5 bases). V dropped 6 bases and J dropped 4 bases, with 16 bases sitting between them. CDR3 length: 16 amino acids. Per germline, CDR1 MNHEY and CDR2 SMNVEV (reference sequence). CDR3 amino acids: CASRAGTTPYNSPLHF. The CDR3 region has the DNA TGTGCCAGCAGGGCCGGGACTACCCCATATAATTCACCCCTCCACTTT.